This T cell receptor (beta chain) was recovered during a study of chemoradiotherapy in HPV16-positive cancers. For the study at large: Candidate HPV-specific T-cell clones and common TCR motifs came from functional assays in a couple of HPV16-positive patients. Study-wide findings and caveats: The functional HPV-specific definition rests on just a couple of HPV16-positive patients.

Relative to its sample, this clone is medium-sized. Its antigen remains unidentified. Profiling relied on immunoSEQ multiplex PCR, and the TCRdb table lists in-frame clones only, not all of them. The data show about 32,000 clones, about nine tenths seen once. V was pared by 0 bases and J by 1 base, with 5 bases of the junction left unmatched. Per the germline V gene, CDR1 is SGHNT and CDR2 is YYREEE (reference sequence). The CDR3 extends over 16 amino acids. The V call is TRBV5-4, the J call TRBJ2-7; 9 nucleotides align to TRBD1. The receptor was derived from a human donor with HPV-associated anogenital cancer. The material was blood, obtained from a patient who underwent chemoradiotherapy. The CDR3 bases are TGTGCCAGCAGCTTGGGTTTCGGACAGGGGTCCTACGAGCAGTACTTC. Protein: CASSLGFGQGSYEQYF.